This TCR beta chain was identified in a study of CD8 T cells in ankylosing spondylitis. Study-wide results and limits: Made up of 7 to 9 highly homologous variants, a TCR beta motif appeared characteristic of ankylosing spondylitis blood.

The CDR3 has 12 residues. V was pared by 6 bases and J by 10 bases, with 13 bases between. To note about this clonotype: Antigen specificity is unknown.

MiXCR, applied by TCRdb to the 5' RACE reads, yields one record per CDR3 protein. The sample includes about 150,000 distinct CDR3 sequences, under 55% of them seen just once. The sequenced material came from synovial fluid, either unsorted or a sorted T cell fraction (not recorded which). The sequence derives from a male donor with ankylosing spondylitis. The V gene is TRBV12-3 or TRBV12-4, the J gene TRBJ2-1; D is perhaps TRBD1 (7 bases). CDR3 nucleotides: TGTGCCAGCAGGGGGGGACAGCGAGAGCAGTTCTTC. Its protein is CASRGGQREQFF.